The entry that follows covers one TCR beta chain sequence. The antigen is unknown. It was with 60 Vbeta and 13 Jbeta primers that the PCR ran. TCRdb keeps only in-frame clones here, not all; method: immunoSEQ multiplex PCR. Altogether 150,000 to 200,000 clones are present, 75% to 90% being singletons, with the ten largest covering 0.9% to 1.2%. This record comes from a study of cytomegalovirus exposure and HLA in healthy donors. Study in general: A preliminary data release comprised 80 million to 95 million unique TCRs obtained from HLA-typed donors. Whole-study results and caveats: Reports indicate that TCR beta sequences accurately predicted the HLA-A and HLA-B alleles of most subjects.

V gave up 0 bases and J gave up 9 bases, with 15 bases separating them. Germline V gene sequence: CDR1 SGHAT, CDR2 FQNNGV. The length of the CDR3 is 16 residues. Sequenced material: PBMCs. The chain is built from TRBV11-2 and TRBJ1-6; perhaps TRBD1 as D (5 bases). The clonotype was recovered from a boy between 2 and 10 years old in good health and CMV-seronegative. DNA for the CDR3: TGTGCCAGCAGCTTAGATCCTAGGGGTTCTCGTTCACCCCTCCACTTT. Protein sequence: CASSLDPRGSRSPLHF.